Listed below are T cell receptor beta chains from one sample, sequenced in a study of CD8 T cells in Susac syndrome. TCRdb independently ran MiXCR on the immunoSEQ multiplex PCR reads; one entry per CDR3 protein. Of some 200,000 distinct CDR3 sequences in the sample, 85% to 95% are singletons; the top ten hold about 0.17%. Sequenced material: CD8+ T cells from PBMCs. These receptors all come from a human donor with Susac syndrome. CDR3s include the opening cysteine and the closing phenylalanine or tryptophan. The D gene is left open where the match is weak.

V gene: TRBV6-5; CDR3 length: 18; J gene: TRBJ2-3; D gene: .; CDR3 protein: CASSYSVARGTSTDTQYF
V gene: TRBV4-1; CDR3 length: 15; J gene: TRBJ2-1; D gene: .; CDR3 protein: CASSRDPSSYNEQFF
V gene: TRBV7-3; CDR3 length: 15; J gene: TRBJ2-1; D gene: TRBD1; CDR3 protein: CASSPGQGHYNEQFF
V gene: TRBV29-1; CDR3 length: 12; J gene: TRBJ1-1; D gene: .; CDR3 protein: CSVEGTNTEAFF
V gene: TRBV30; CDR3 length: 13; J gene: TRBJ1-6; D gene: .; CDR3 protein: CALRSSYNSPLHF
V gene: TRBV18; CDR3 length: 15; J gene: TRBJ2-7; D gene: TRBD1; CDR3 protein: CASSPPGQGSYEQYF
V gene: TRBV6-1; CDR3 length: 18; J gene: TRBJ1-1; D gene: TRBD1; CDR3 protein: CASSLFPGQSFANTEAFF
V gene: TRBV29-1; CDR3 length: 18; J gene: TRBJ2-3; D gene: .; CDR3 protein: CSVEAQTEARLITDTQYF
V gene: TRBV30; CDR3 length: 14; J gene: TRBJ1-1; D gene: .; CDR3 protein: CAWSIPGMNTEAFF
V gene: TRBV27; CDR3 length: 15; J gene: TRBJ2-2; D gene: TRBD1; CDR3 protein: CASSTDRANTGELFF
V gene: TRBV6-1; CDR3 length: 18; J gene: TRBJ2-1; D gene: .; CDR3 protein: CASSTSGVGAETYNEQFF
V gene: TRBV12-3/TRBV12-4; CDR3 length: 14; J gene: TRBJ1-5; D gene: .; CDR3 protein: CASSRTGGNQPQLF
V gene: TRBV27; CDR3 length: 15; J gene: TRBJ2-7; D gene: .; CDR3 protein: CASSLSLGTSYEQYF
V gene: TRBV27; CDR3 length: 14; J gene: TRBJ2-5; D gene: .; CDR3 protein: CASSFQGRQETQYF
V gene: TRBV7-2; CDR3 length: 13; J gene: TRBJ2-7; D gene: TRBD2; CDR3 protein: CASRPGTRWEQYF
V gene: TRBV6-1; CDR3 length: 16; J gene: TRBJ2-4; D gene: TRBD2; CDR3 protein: CASSPMTSGTQRIQYF
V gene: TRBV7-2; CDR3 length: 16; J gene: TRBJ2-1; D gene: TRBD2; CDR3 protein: CASSYPSGRALHEQFF
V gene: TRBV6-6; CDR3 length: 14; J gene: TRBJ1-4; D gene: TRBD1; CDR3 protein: CASSYSYRGEKLFF
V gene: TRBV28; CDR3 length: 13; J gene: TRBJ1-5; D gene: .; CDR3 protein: CASSGQRNQPQHF
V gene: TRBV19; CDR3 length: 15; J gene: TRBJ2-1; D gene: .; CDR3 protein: CASSIAPNSHNEQFF
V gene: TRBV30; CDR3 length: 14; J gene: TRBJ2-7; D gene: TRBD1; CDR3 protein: CAWEGQANSYEQYF
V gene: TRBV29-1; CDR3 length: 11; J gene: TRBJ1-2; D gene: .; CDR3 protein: CSIERHSRLTF
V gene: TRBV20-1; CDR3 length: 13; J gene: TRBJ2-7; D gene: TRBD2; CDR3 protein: CSARAGGSYEQYF
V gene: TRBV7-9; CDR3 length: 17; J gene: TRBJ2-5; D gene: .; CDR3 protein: CASSQIFGESSLETQYF
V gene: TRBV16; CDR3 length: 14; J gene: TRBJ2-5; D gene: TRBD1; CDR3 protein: CASTRTGYQETQYF
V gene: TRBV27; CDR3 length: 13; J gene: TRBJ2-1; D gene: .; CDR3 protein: CASTSTSYNEQFF
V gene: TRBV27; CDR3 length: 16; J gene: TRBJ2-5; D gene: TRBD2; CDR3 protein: CASSHKRGRDPQTQYF
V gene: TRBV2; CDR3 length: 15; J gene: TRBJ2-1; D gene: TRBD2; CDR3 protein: CASSRPSGGGNEQFF
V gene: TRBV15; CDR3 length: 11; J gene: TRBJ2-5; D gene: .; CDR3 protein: CATSRGETQYF
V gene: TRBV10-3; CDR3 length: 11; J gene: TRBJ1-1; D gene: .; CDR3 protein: CAISEEGEAFF
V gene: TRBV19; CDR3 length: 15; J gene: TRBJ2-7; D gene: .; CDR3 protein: CASSPGAGATYEQYF
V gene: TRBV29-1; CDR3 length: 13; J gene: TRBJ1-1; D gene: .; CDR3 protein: CSVDQVGWTEAFF
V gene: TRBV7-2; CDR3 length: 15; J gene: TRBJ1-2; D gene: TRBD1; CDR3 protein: CASSLLWTGGVGYTF
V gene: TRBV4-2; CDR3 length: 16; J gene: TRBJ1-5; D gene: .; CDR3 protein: CASSQGPGAGNQPQHF
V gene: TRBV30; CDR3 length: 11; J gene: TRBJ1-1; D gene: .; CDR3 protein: CAWGEGTEAFF
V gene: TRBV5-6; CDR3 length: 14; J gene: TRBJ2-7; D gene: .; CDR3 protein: CASSFLYRGYEQYF
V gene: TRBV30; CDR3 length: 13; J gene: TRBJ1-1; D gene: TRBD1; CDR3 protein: CAWDRGGSTEAFF
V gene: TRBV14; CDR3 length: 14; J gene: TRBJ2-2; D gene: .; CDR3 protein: CASSRFTNTGELFF
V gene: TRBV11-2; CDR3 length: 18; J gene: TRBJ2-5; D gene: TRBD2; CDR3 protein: CASSLNPLAGGTKETQYF
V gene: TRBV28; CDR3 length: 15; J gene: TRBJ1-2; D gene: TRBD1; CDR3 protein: CASSTPTGDNYGYTF
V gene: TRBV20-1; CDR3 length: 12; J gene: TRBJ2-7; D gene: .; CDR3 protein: CSARHGDYEQYF
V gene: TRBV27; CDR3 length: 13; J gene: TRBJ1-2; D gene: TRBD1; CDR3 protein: CASTLGQGYGYTF
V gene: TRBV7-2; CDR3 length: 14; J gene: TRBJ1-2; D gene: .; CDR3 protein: CASSFLAPKWGYTF
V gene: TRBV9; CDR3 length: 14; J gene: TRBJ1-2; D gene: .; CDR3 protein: CASSETDRSYGYTF
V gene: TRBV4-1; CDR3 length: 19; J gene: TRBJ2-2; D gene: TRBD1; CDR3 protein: CASSQGADRGRVNTGELFF
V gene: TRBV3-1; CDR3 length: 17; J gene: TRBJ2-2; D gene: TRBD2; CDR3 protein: CASSHRYTSGGAGELFF
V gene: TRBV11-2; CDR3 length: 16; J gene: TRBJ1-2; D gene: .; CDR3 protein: CASSLEPTGSTEGYTF
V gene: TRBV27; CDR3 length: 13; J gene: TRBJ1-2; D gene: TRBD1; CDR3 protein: CASSLRTGYGYTF
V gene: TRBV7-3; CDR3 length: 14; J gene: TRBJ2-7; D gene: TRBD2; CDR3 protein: CASSLIAGDREQYF
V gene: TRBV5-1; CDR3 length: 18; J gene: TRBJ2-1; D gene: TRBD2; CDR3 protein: CASSLFALSGRARNEQFF
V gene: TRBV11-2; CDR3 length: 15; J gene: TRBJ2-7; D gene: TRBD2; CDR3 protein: CASSLFQTSSREQYF
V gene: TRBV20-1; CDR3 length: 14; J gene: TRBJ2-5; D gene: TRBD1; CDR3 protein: CSARGDRGIETQYF
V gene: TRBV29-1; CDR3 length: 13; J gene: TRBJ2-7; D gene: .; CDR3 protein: CSVLQGRAYEQYF
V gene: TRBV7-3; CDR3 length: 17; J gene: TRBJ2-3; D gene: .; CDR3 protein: CASSLRPAVLSTDTQYF
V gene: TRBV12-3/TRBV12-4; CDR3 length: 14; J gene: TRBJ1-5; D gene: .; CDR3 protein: CASSPGGVYQPQHF
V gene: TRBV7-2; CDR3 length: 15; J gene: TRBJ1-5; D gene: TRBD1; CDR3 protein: CASSFRDSYNQPQHF
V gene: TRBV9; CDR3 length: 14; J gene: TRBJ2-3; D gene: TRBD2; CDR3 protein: CASSVMAGGDTQYF